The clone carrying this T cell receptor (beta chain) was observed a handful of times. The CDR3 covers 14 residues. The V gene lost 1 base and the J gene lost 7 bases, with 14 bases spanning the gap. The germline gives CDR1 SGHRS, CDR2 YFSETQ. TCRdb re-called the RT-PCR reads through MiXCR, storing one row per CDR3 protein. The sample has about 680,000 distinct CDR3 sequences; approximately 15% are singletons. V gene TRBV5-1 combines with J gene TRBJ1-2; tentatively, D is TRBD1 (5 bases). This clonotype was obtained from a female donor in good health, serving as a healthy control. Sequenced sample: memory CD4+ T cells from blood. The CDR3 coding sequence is TGCGCCAGCAGCTTGTCTTTAGGGGCAGGTGGCTACACCTTC. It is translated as CASSLSLGAGGYTF.